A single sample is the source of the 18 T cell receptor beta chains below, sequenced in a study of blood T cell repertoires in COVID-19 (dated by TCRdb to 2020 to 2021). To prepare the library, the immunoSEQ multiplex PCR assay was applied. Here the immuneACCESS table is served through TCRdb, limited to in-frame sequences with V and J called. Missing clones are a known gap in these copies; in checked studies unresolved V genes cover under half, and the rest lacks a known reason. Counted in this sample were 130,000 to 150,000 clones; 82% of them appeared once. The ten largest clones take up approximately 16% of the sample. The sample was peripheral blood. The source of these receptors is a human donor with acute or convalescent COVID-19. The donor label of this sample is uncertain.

The CDR3 spells CASKAGTAYSSYNSPLHF. CDR3 in DNA: TGTGCCAGTAAGGCCGGGACAGCATATAGCTCCTATAATTCACCCCTCCACTTT. The rearrangement links TRBV19 to TRBJ1-6; 7 positions agree with TRBD1. CDR3 length: 18 residues. Germline V gene lookup returns CDR1 LNHDA and CDR2 SQIVND (reference sequence). J was trimmed by 0 bases and V by 7 bases; bases with no gene match: 12.

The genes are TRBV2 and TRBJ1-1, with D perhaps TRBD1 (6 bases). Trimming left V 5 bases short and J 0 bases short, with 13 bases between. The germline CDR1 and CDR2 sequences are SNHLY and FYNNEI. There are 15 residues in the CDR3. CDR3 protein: CASSPTDRLNTEAFF. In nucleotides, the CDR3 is TGTGCCAGCAGTCCCACGGACAGATTGAACACTGAAGCTTTCTTT.

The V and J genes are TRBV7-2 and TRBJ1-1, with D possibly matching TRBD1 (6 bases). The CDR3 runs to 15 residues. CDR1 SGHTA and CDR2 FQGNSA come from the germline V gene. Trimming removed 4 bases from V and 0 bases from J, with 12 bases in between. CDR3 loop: CASSWGTSMNTEAFF. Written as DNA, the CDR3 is TGTGCCAGCAGCTGGGGGACAAGCATGAACACTGAAGCTTTCTTT. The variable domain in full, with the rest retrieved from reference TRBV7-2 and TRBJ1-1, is GAGVSQSPSNKVTEKGKDVELRCDPISGHTALYWYRQSLGQGLEFLIYFQGNSAPDKSGLPSDRFSAERTGGSVSTLTIQRTQQEDSAVYLCASSWGTSMNTEAFFGQGTRLTVV.

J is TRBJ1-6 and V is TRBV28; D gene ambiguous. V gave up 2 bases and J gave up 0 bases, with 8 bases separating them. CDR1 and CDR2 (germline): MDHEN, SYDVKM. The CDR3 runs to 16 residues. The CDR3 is CASSLRGSSYNSPLHF. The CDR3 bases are TGTGCCAGCAGTTTACGGGGTAGCTCCTATAATTCACCCCTCCACTTT.

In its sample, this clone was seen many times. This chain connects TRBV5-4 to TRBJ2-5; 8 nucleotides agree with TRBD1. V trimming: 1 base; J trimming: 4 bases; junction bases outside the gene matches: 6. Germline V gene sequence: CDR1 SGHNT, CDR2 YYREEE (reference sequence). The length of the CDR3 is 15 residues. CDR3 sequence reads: CASSLPGGNSETQYF. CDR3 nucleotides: TGTGCCAGCAGCTTGCCAGGGGGCAATTCAGAGACCCAGTACTTC.

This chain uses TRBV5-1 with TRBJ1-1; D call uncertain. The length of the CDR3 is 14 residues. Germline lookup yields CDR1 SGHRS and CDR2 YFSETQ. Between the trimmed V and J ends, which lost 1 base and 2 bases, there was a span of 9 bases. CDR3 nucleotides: TGCGCCAGCAGCTTGCAACCGGGAAACACTGAAGCTTTCTTT. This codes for CASSLQPGNTEAFF.

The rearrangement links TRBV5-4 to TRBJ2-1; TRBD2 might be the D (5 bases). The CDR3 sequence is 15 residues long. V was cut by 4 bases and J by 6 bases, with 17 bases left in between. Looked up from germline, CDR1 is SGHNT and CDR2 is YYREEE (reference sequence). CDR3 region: CASSLRAGRVNEQFF. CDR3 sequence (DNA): TGTGCCAGCAGCCTCCGGGCGGGTAGGGTCAATGAGCAGTTCTTC.

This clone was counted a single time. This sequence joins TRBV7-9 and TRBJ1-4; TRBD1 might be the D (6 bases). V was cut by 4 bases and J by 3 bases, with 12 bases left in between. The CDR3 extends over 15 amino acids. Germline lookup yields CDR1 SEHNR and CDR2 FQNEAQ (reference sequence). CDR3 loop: CASSYTGGPNEKLFF. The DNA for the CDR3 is TGTGCCAGCAGCTATACGGGGGGCCCTAATGAAAAACTGTTTTTT.

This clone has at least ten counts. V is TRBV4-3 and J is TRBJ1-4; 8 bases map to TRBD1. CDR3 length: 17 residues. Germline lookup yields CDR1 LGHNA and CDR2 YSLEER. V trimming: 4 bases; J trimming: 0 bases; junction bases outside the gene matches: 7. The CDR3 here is CASSPGGPATTNEKLFF. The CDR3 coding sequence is TGCGCCAGCAGCCCAGGGGGCCCGGCTACAACTAATGAAAAACTGTTTTTT.

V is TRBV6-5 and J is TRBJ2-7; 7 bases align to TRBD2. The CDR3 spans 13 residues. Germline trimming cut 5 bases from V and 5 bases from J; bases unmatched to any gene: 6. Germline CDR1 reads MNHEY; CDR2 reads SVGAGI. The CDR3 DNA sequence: TGTGCCAGCAGTAGCCTGGGGGGGAACGAGCAGTACTTC. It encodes CASSSLGGNEQYF.

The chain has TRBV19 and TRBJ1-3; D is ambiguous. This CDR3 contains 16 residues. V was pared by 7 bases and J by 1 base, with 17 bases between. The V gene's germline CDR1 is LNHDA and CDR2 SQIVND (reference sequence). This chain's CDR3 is CASTPNPGRSGNTIYF. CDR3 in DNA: TGTGCCAGTACCCCCAATCCGGGAAGGTCTGGAAACACCATATATTTT.

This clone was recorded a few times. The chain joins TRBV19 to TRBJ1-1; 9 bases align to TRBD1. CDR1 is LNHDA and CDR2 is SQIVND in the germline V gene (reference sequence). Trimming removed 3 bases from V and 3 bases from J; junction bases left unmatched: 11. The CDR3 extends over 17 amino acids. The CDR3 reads CASSMAGQGLLDTEAFF. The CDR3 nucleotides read TGTGCCAGTAGTATGGCGGGACAGGGTCTGCTTGACACTGAAGCTTTCTTT. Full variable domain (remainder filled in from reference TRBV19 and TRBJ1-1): DGGITQSPKYLFRKEGQNVTLSCEQNLNHDAMYWYRQDPGQGLRLIYYSQIVNDFQKGDIAEGYSVSREKKESFPLTVTSAQKNPTAFYLCASSMAGQGLLDTEAFFGQGTRLTVV.

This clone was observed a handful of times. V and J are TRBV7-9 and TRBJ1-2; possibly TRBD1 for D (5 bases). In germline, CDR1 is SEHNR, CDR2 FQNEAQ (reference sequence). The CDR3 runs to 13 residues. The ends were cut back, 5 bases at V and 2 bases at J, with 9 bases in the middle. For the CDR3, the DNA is TGTGCCAGCAGCCCGCCAGGGAACTATGGCTACACCTTC. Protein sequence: CASSPPGNYGYTF.

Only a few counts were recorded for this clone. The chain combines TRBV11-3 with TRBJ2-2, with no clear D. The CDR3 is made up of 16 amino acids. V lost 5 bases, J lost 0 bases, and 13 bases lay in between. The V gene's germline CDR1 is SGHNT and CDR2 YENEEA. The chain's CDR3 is CASSTSGSANTGELFF. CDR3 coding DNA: TGTGCCAGCAGCACCTCAGGCTCCGCGAACACCGGGGAGCTGTTTTTT. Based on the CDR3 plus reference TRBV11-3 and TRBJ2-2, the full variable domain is EAGVVQSPRYKIIEKKQPVAFWCNPISGHNTLYWYLQNLGQGPELLIRYENEEAVDDSQLPKDRFSAERLKGVDSTLKIQPAELGDSAVYLCASSTSGSANTGELFFGEGSRLTVL.

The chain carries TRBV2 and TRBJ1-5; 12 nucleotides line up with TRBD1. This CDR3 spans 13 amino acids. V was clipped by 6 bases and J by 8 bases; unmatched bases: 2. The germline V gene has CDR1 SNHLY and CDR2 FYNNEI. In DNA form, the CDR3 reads TGTGCCAGCAGAGGGACAGGGGGCGAGCCCCAGCATTTT. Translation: CASRGTGGEPQHF.

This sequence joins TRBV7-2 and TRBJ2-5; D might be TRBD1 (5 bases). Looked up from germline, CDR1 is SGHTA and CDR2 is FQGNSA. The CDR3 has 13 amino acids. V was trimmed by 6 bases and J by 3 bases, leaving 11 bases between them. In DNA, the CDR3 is TGTGCCAGCAGTAGGGTCAGGGAAGAGACCCAGTACTTC. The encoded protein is CASSRVREETQYF.

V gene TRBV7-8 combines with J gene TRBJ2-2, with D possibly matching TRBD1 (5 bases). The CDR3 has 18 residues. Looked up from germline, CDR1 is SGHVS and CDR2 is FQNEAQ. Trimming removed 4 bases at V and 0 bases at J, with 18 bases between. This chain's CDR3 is CASSSGVLGPANTGELFF. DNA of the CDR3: TGTGCCAGCAGCTCCGGCGTTCTGGGGCCTGCGAACACCGGGGAGCTGTTTTTT.

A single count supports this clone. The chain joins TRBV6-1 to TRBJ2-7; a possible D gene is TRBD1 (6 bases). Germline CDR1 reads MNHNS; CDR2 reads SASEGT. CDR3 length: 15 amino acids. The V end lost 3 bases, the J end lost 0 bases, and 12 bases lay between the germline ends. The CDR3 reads CASSEQQGGSYEQYF. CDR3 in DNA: TGTGCCAGCAGTGAGCAACAGGGTGGCTCCTACGAGCAGTACTTC.